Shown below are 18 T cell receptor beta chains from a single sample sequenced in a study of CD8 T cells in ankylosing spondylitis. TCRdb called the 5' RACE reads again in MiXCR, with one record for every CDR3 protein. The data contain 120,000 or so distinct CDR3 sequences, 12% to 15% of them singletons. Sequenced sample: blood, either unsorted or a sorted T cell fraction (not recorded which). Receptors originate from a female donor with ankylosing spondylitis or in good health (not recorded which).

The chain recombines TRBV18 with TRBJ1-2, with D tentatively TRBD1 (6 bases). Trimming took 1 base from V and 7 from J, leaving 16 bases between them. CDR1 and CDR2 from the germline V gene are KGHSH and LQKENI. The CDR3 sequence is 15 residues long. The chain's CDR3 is CASSPQDSSVVGYTF. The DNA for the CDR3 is TGTGCCAGCTCACCACAGGACAGCTCCGTCGTTGGCTACACCTTC.

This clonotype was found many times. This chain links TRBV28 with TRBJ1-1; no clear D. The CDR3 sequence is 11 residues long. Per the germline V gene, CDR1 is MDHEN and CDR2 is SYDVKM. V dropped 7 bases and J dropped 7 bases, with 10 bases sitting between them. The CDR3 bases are TGTGCCAGCAATCGGGGAAGTGAAGCTTTCTTT. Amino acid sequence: CASNRGSEAFF.

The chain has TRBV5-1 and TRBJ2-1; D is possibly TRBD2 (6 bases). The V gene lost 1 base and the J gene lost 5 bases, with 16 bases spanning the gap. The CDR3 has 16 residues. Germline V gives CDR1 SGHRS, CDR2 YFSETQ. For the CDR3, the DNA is TGCGCCAGCAGCTTGAATTCGGCGGGGACCCACAATGAGCAGTTCTTC. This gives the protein CASSLNSAGTHNEQFF.

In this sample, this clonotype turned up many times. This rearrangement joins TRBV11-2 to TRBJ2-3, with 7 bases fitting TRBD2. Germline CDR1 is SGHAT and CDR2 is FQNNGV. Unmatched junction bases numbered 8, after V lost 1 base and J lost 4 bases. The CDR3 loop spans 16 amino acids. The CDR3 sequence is CASSLASGALADTQYF. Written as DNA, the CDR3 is TGTGCCAGCAGCTTAGCCAGCGGGGCCCTCGCAGATACGCAGTATTTT.

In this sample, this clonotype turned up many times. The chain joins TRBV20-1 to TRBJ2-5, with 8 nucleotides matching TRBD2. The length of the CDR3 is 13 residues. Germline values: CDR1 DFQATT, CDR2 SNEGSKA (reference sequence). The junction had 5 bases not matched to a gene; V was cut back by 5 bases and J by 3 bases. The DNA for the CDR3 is TGCAGTGCTGGAGCGGGAGTGGAAGAGACCCAGTACTTC. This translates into CSAGAGVEETQYF.

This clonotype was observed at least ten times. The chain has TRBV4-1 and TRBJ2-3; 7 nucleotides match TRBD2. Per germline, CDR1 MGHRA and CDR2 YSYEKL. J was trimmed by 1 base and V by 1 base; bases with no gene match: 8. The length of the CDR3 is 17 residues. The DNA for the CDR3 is TGCGCCAGCAGCCAAGCCCTACTAGCGACCGGCACAGATACGCAGTATTTT. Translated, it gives CASSQALLATGTDTQYF.

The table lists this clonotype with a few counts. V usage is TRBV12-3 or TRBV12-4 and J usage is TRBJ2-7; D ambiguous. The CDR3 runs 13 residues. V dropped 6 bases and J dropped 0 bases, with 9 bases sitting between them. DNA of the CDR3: TGTGCCAGCAGCAGACACAACTCCTACGAGCAGTACTTC. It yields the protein CASSRHNSYEQYF.

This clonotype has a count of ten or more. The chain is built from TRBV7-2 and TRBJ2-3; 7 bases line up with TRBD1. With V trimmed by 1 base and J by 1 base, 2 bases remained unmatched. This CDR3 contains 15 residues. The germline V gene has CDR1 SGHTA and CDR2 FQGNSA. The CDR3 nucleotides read TGTGCCAGCAGCTTAGGACAGGGCCGCACAGATACGCAGTATTTT. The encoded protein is CASSLGQGRTDTQYF. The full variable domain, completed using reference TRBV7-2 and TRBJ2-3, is GAGVSQSPSNKVTEKGKDVELRCDPISGHTALYWYRQSLGQGLEFLIYFQGNSAPDKSGLPSDRFSAERTGGSVSTLTIQRTQQEDSAVYLCASSLGQGRTDTQYFGPGTRLTVL.

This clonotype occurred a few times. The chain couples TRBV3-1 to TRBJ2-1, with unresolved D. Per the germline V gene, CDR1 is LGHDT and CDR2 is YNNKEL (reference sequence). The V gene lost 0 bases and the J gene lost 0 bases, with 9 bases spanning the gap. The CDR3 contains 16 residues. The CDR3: CASSQDLPSSYNEQFF. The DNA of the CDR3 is TGTGCCAGCAGCCAAGATCTGCCCAGCTCCTACAATGAGCAGTTCTTC.

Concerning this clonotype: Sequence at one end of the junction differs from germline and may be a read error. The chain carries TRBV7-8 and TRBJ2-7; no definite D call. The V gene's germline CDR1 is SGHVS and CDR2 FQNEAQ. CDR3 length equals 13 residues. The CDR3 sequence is CAGSPPMAYEQYF. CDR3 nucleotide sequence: TGTGCCGGCAGCCCCCCGATGGCCTACGAGCAGTACTTC.

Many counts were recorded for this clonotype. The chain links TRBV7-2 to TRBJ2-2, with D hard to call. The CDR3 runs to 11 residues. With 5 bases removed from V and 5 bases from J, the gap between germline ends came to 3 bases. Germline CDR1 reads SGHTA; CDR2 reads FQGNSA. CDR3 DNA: TGTGCCAGCAGCGAAACCGGGGAGCTGTTTTTT. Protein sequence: CASSETGELFF.

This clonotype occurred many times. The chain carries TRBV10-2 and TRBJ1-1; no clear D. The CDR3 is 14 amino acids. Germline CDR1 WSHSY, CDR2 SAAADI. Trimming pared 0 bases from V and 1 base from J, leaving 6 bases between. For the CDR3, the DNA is TGCGCCAGCAGTGAGTCTGGATGGAACACTGAAGCTTTCTTT. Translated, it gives CASSESGWNTEAFF.

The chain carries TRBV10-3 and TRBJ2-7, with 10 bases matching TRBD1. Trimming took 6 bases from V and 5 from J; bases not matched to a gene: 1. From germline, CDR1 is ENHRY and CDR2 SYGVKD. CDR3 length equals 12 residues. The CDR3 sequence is CAIRGTGDEQYF. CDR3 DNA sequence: TGTGCCATCAGGGGGACAGGGGACGAGCAGTACTTC.

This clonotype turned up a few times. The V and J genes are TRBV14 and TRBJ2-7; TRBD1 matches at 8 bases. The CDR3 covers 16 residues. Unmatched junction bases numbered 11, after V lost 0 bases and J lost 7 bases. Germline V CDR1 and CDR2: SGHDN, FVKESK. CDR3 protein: CASSQDLWQGAREQYF. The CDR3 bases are TGTGCCAGCAGCCAAGATTTATGGCAGGGGGCGAGGGAGCAGTACTTC. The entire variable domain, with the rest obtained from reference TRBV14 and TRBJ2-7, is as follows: EAGVTQFPSHSVIEKGQTVTLRCDPISGHDNLYWYRRVMGKEIKFLLHFVKESKQDESGMPNNRFLAERTGGTYSTLKVQPAELEDSGVYFCASSQDLWQGAREQYFGPGTRLTVT.

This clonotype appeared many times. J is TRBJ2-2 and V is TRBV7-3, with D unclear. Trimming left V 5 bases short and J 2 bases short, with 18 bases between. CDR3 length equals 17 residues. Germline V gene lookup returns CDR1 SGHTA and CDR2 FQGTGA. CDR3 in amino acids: CASSPRMGLKNTGELFF. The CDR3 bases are TGTGCCAGCAGCCCAAGGATGGGCCTCAAAAACACCGGGGAGCTGTTTTTT.

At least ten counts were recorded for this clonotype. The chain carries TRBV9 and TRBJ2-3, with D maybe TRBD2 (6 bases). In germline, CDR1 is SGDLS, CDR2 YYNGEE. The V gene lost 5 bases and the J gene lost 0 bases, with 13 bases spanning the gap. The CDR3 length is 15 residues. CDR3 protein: CASRRGGASTDTQYF. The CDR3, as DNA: TGTGCCAGCAGACGTGGCGGGGCTAGCACAGATACGCAGTATTTT.

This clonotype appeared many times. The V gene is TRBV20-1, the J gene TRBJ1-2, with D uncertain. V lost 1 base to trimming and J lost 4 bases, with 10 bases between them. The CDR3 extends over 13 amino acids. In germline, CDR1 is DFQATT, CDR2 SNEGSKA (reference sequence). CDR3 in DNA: TGCAGTGCTAGAGTGGAGGGTACCTATGGCTACACCTTC. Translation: CSARVEGTYGYTF.

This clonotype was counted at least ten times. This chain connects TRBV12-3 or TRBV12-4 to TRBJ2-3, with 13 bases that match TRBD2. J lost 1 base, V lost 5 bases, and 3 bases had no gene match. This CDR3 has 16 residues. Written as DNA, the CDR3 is TGTGCCAGCAGTACCGGGACTAGCGGGGGCACAGATACGCAGTATTTT. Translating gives CASSTGTSGGTDTQYF.